Listed below are T cell receptor beta chains from one sample, sequenced in a study of OX40 agonist ivuxolimab in advanced cancers. Assay used: immunoSEQ multiplex PCR; TCRdb lists only in-frame clones, some missing. The repertoire consists of approximately 50,000 clones, with more than 85% occurring once and the leading ten covering more than 13%. The sequences come from CD4+ or CD8+ T cells sorted from blood, collected in a trial of the OX40 agonist ivuxolimab. The receptor source for this set is an adult with an advanced solid tumor such as melanoma, head and neck, liver or kidney cancer. Both conserved end residues are part of each CDR3. Fields, in order: V gene, clone size, CDR3 length, D gene, J gene, CDR3 DNA, CDR3 protein. D genes are given only for firm matches. Clone size is given for some rows only: seen once, a few or many times, or a class if the clone is expanded.

v_call: TRBV27
clone_size: once
cdr3_length: 14
d_call: TRBD2
j_call: TRBJ2-3
cdr3_nt: TGTGCCAGCAGTACGAGCGGGGGGGCGAATACGCAGTATTTT
cdr3_aa: CASSTSGGANTQYF

v_call: TRBV15
clone_size: few
cdr3_length: 13
d_call: .
j_call: TRBJ2-1
cdr3_nt: TGTGCCACCAGCAGAGGGGTATACAATGAGCAGTTCTTC
cdr3_aa: CATSRGVYNEQFF

v_call: TRBV11-2
clone_size: .
cdr3_length: 16
d_call: TRBD1
j_call: TRBJ1-1
cdr3_nt: TGTGCCAGCAGCTTGGGGACAGGGGGCAGCAACACTGAAGCTTTCTTT
cdr3_aa: CASSLGTGGSNTEAFF

v_call: TRBV11-2
clone_size: once
cdr3_length: 14
d_call: .
j_call: TRBJ2-7
cdr3_nt: TGTGCCAGCAGCACTATGGGGGGGCTCCACGAGCAGTACTTC
cdr3_aa: CASSTMGGLHEQYF

v_call: TRBV12-5
clone_size: medium-sized
cdr3_length: 14
d_call: .
j_call: TRBJ2-2
cdr3_nt: TGTGCTAGTGGAGTAGGGGGAAGCACCGGGGAGCTGTTTTTT
cdr3_aa: CASGVGGSTGELFF

v_call: TRBV14
clone_size: .
cdr3_length: 15
d_call: .
j_call: TRBJ2-7
cdr3_nt: TGTGCCAGCAGCCGAGTACAGGGTTCTGTTGACGAGCAGTACTTC
cdr3_aa: CASSRVQGSVDEQYF

v_call: TRBV7-9
clone_size: .
cdr3_length: 16
d_call: TRBD2
j_call: TRBJ2-1
cdr3_nt: TGTGCCAGCAGCTTAGTCGGTAGCGGGGGGGCCCAAGAGCAGTTCTTC
cdr3_aa: CASSLVGSGGAQEQFF

v_call: TRBV10-3
clone_size: .
cdr3_length: 15
d_call: .
j_call: TRBJ2-7
cdr3_nt: TGTGCCATCAGTGAAGGACAGAAGATAACCTACGAGCAGTACTTC
cdr3_aa: CAISEGQKITYEQYF

v_call: TRBV6-1
clone_size: once
cdr3_length: 16
d_call: TRBD2
j_call: TRBJ2-3
cdr3_nt: TGTGCCAGCAGTGATGCGCTAGCGGGAGTCACAGATACGCAGTATTTT
cdr3_aa: CASSDALAGVTDTQYF

v_call: TRBV5-1
clone_size: .
cdr3_length: 18
d_call: .
j_call: TRBJ2-1
cdr3_nt: TGCGCCAGCAGCTTGGCCTATAGGACTGACAGCTCCTACAATGAGCAGTTCTTC
cdr3_aa: CASSLAYRTDSSYNEQFF

v_call: TRBV4-1
clone_size: .
cdr3_length: 15
d_call: .
j_call: TRBJ1-5
cdr3_nt: TGCGCCAGCAGCCAGGGGGGACAACATAATCAGCCCCAGCATTTT
cdr3_aa: CASSQGGQHNQPQHF

v_call: TRBV5-1
clone_size: once
cdr3_length: 17
d_call: .
j_call: TRBJ2-7
cdr3_nt: TGCGCCAGCAGCTTGCCGACCTCAGGACGGCCGACCAGCGAGCAGTACTTC
cdr3_aa: CASSLPTSGRPTSEQYF

v_call: TRBV7-7
clone_size: .
cdr3_length: 16
d_call: .
j_call: TRBJ2-2
cdr3_nt: TGTGCCAGCAGCTTGACACTGAGTCCGAACACCGGGGAGCTGTTTTTT
cdr3_aa: CASSLTLSPNTGELFF

v_call: TRBV6-5
clone_size: .
cdr3_length: 13
d_call: .
j_call: TRBJ2-7
cdr3_nt: TGTGCCAGCAGTTACTCAACTGATTACGAGCAGTACTTC
cdr3_aa: CASSYSTDYEQYF

v_call: TRBV5-6
clone_size: .
cdr3_length: 16
d_call: TRBD2
j_call: TRBJ2-7
cdr3_nt: TGTGCCAGCATCATGGGACTAGCGGGTAACAACTACGAGCAGTACTTC
cdr3_aa: CASIMGLAGNNYEQYF

v_call: TRBV13
clone_size: .
cdr3_length: 13
d_call: .
j_call: TRBJ1-4
cdr3_nt: TGTGCCAGCAGCTTAGAGGACGAGAAGAAACTGTTTTTT
cdr3_aa: CASSLEDEKKLFF

v_call: TRBV27
clone_size: .
cdr3_length: 16
d_call: .
j_call: TRBJ2-1
cdr3_nt: TGTGCCAGCACAACCCCTTCTACCGGCCCCTACAATGAGCAGTTCTTC
cdr3_aa: CASTTPSTGPYNEQFF

v_call: TRBV28
clone_size: .
cdr3_length: 15
d_call: TRBD1
j_call: TRBJ2-7
cdr3_nt: TGTGCCAGCAGTCTGGGACAGGGTGGGTCCTACGAGCAGTACTTC
cdr3_aa: CASSLGQGGSYEQYF

v_call: TRBV19
clone_size: .
cdr3_length: 14
d_call: .
j_call: TRBJ1-1
cdr3_nt: TGTGCCAGTAGTTGGGACATGGAACACACTGAAGCTTTCTTT
cdr3_aa: CASSWDMEHTEAFF

v_call: TRBV19
clone_size: .
cdr3_length: 11
d_call: .
j_call: TRBJ1-1
cdr3_nt: TGTGCCAGTAGTGGCTACGCTGAAGCTTTCTTT
cdr3_aa: CASSGYAEAFF

v_call: TRBV4-1
clone_size: many
cdr3_length: 20
d_call: TRBD2
j_call: TRBJ2-6
cdr3_nt: TGCGCCAGCAGCCAAGGAGGCAGCGGGGGCGCACCCTCTGGGGCCAACGTCCTGACTTTC
cdr3_aa: CASSQGGSGGAPSGANVLTF

v_call: TRBV4-1
clone_size: .
cdr3_length: 15
d_call: .
j_call: TRBJ2-1
cdr3_nt: TGCGCCAGCAGCCGTCCTAGCGAAGCCTACAATGAGCAGTTCTTC
cdr3_aa: CASSRPSEAYNEQFF

v_call: TRBV2
clone_size: .
cdr3_length: 14
d_call: .
j_call: TRBJ1-2
cdr3_nt: TGTGCCAGCACCCCCCAGGCAGGGAACGATGGCTACACCTTC
cdr3_aa: CASTPQAGNDGYTF

v_call: TRBV13
clone_size: .
cdr3_length: 11
d_call: .
j_call: TRBJ1-4
cdr3_nt: TGTGCCAGCAGCTTAGGGGAAAAACTGTTTTTT
cdr3_aa: CASSLGEKLFF

v_call: TRBV5-1
clone_size: .
cdr3_length: 15
d_call: TRBD1
j_call: TRBJ2-7
cdr3_nt: TGCGCCAGCAGTCACATACAGGGGAGCTCCTACGAGCAGTACTTC
cdr3_aa: CASSHIQGSSYEQYF

v_call: TRBV7-2
clone_size: once
cdr3_length: 18
d_call: .
j_call: TRBJ1-2
cdr3_nt: TGTGCCAGCAGCCCACTTAGCCTGAGGACAGTGAGTAACTATGGCTACACCTTC
cdr3_aa: CASSPLSLRTVSNYGYTF

v_call: TRBV13
clone_size: once
cdr3_length: 15
d_call: .
j_call: TRBJ2-3
cdr3_nt: TGTGCCAGCAGCTTAATTGACCAGGGAAGAGATACGCAGTATTTT
cdr3_aa: CASSLIDQGRDTQYF

v_call: TRBV4-1
clone_size: .
cdr3_length: 16
d_call: TRBD2
j_call: TRBJ2-1
cdr3_nt: TGCGCCACCTCCCGGATAGCGGGGGACAACTACAATGAGCAGTTCTTC
cdr3_aa: CATSRIAGDNYNEQFF

v_call: TRBV11-2
clone_size: .
cdr3_length: 13
d_call: .
j_call: TRBJ2-7
cdr3_nt: TGTGCCAGCAGCCAGAGACAGGCCTACGAGCAGTACTTC
cdr3_aa: CASSQRQAYEQYF

v_call: TRBV13
clone_size: .
cdr3_length: 12
d_call: .
j_call: TRBJ2-1
cdr3_nt: TGTGCCAGCAGGGGAGGCTACAATGAGCAGTTCTTC
cdr3_aa: CASRGGYNEQFF

v_call: TRBV7-3
clone_size: .
cdr3_length: 13
d_call: .
j_call: TRBJ2-1
cdr3_nt: TGTGCCAGCAGCTTAATTGGGCTTGATGAGCAGTTCTTC
cdr3_aa: CASSLIGLDEQFF

v_call: TRBV4-1
clone_size: .
cdr3_length: 14
d_call: .
j_call: TRBJ1-1
cdr3_nt: TGCGCCAGCAGCCAAGGACAGGCGAACACTGAAGCTTTCTTT
cdr3_aa: CASSQGQANTEAFF

v_call: TRBV10-1
clone_size: .
cdr3_length: 13
d_call: .
j_call: TRBJ2-3
cdr3_nt: TGCGCCAGCAGTGATACGGGGCCAGATACGCAGTATTTT
cdr3_aa: CASSDTGPDTQYF

v_call: TRBV19
clone_size: few
cdr3_length: 10
d_call: .
j_call: TRBJ1-2
cdr3_nt: TGTGCCAGTAGGGCCCATGGCTACACCTTC
cdr3_aa: CASRAHGYTF

v_call: TRBV5-6
clone_size: .
cdr3_length: 14
d_call: .
j_call: TRBJ2-1
cdr3_nt: TGTGCCAGCAGCTTTACAGAGGACTACAATGAGCAGTTCTTC
cdr3_aa: CASSFTEDYNEQFF

v_call: TRBV30
clone_size: .
cdr3_length: 17
d_call: .
j_call: TRBJ2-1
cdr3_nt: TGTGCCTGGAGTGGTTTGGGGCGGGGTAGCTCCTACAATGAGCAGTTCTTC
cdr3_aa: CAWSGLGRGSSYNEQFF

v_call: TRBV7-6
clone_size: .
cdr3_length: 15
d_call: .
j_call: TRBJ1-1
cdr3_nt: TGTGCCAGCAGCCCCGGAGGGCAGGGAGGGGTATGGGCTTTCTTT
cdr3_aa: CASSPGGQGGVWAFF

v_call: TRBV19
clone_size: .
cdr3_length: 15
d_call: .
j_call: TRBJ2-3
cdr3_nt: TGTGCCAGTAGCAAACCCTGGGGAGATTCAGATACGCAGTATTTT
cdr3_aa: CASSKPWGDSDTQYF

v_call: TRBV2
clone_size: .
cdr3_length: 13
d_call: .
j_call: TRBJ1-3
cdr3_nt: TGTGCCAGCAAGGGAGGGGATGGAAACACCATATATTTT
cdr3_aa: CASKGGDGNTIYF

v_call: TRBV29-1
clone_size: .
cdr3_length: 15
d_call: .
j_call: TRBJ2-5
cdr3_nt: TGCAGCGTTGAATGGGGAAACTACTACCAAGAGACCCAGTACTTC
cdr3_aa: CSVEWGNYYQETQYF

v_call: TRBV9
clone_size: .
cdr3_length: 16
d_call: .
j_call: TRBJ2-7
cdr3_nt: TGTGCCAGCAGCCCGAGACTCCCGAGGGGCTCCTACGAGCAGTACTTC
cdr3_aa: CASSPRLPRGSYEQYF

v_call: TRBV9
clone_size: .
cdr3_length: 16
d_call: TRBD2
j_call: TRBJ2-1
cdr3_nt: TGTGCCAGCAGCTCAAGGACTAGCGGGGTTCACAATGAGCAGTTCTTC
cdr3_aa: CASSSRTSGVHNEQFF

v_call: TRBV4-1
clone_size: .
cdr3_length: 15
d_call: TRBD2
j_call: TRBJ2-4
cdr3_nt: TGCGCCAGCAGCCTCCTGACTAGCGGGGGGAACATTCAGTACTTC
cdr3_aa: CASSLLTSGGNIQYF

v_call: TRBV7-8
clone_size: once
cdr3_length: 16
d_call: .
j_call: TRBJ1-2
cdr3_nt: TGTGCCAGCAGCTCCACCTTGAAAGGGGCGTCGGATGGCTACACCTTC
cdr3_aa: CASSSTLKGASDGYTF

v_call: TRBV2
clone_size: .
cdr3_length: 13
d_call: .
j_call: TRBJ2-1
cdr3_nt: TGTGCCAGCAGTGGCGCAGGATACAATGAGCAGTTCTTC
cdr3_aa: CASSGAGYNEQFF

v_call: TRBV5-1
clone_size: .
cdr3_length: 19
d_call: TRBD2
j_call: TRBJ2-5
cdr3_nt: TGCGCCAGCAGCTTGCTGTGGGCTAGCGGGGCTGGTGGACAGGAGACCCAGTACTTC
cdr3_aa: CASSLLWASGAGGQETQYF

v_call: TRBV9
clone_size: .
cdr3_length: 11
d_call: .
j_call: TRBJ2-1
cdr3_nt: TGTGCCAGCAGCGTTGACGATGAGCAGTTCTTC
cdr3_aa: CASSVDDEQFF

v_call: TRBV5-6
clone_size: .
cdr3_length: 14
d_call: .
j_call: TRBJ2-7
cdr3_nt: TGTGCCAGCAGCTTGGGGGGCAGAAAATACGAGCAGTACTTC
cdr3_aa: CASSLGGRKYEQYF

v_call: TRBV4-2
clone_size: .
cdr3_length: 17
d_call: .
j_call: TRBJ2-1
cdr3_nt: TGTGCCAGCAGCCAAGATCTAGACAGCAGCTCCTACAATGAGCAGTTCTTC
cdr3_aa: CASSQDLDSSSYNEQFF

v_call: TRBV10-1
clone_size: .
cdr3_length: 16
d_call: .
j_call: TRBJ2-1
cdr3_nt: TGCGCCAGCAGGGACATTAGGTTCAGCTCCTACAATGAGCAGTTCTTC
cdr3_aa: CASRDIRFSSYNEQFF

v_call: TRBV5-3
clone_size: .
cdr3_length: 13
d_call: TRBD1
j_call: TRBJ1-2
cdr3_nt: TGTGCCAGAAGCTTGGACAGGGGAGATGGCTACACCTTC
cdr3_aa: CARSLDRGDGYTF

v_call: TRBV30
clone_size: .
cdr3_length: 15
d_call: TRBD1
j_call: TRBJ1-5
cdr3_nt: TGTGCCTGGAGTTTCGGGACAGGGGCAAATCAGCCCCAGCATTTT
cdr3_aa: CAWSFGTGANQPQHF

v_call: TRBV4-2
clone_size: .
cdr3_length: 15
d_call: .
j_call: TRBJ1-2
cdr3_nt: TGTGCCAGCAGCCAAGATCCGGGGGATTACTATGGCTACACCTTC
cdr3_aa: CASSQDPGDYYGYTF